The present T cell receptor beta chain was sequenced within a study of blood T cell repertoires in COVID-19. Study in general: T cells, B-cell-depleted T cells, or PBMCs provided the cDNA or gDNA that served as material.

Authors' data handling: Scientists estimated how many nucleated cells there were by amplifying reference gene primers. Method: immunoSEQ multiplex PCR; TCRdb's copy keeps in-frame clones and lacks some. V, J and clone size derive from that table, while D and trimming were established from the DNA sequence. The sample contains a few hundred thousand clones, about 90% of which appear only once. Trimming cost V 2 bases and J 5 bases; bases outside gene matches: 3. The germline V gene encodes CDR1 MNHEY and CDR2 SVGAGI. The CDR3 covers 15 residues. The genes are TRBV6-5 and TRBJ2-5; 12 bases line up with TRBD2. Sequencing was performed on peripheral blood. The receptor's source is a man at least 80 years old with acute or convalescent COVID-19. The CDR3 sequence is CASSYAGTSGETQYF. CDR3 DNA sequence: TGTGCCAGCAGTTACGCCGGGACTAGCGGGGAGACCCAGTACTTC.